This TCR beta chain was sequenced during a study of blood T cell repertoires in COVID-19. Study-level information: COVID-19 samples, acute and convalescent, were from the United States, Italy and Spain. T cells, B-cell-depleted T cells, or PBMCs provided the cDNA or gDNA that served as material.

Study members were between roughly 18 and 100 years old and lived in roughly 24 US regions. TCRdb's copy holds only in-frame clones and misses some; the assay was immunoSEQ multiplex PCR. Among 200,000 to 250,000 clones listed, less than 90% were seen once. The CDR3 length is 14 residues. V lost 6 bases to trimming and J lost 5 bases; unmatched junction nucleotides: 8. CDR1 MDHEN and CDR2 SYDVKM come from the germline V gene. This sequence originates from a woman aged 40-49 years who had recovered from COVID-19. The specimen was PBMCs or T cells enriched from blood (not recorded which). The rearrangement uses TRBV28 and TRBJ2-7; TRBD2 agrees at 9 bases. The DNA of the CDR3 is TGTGCCAGCAGGCCCGGGACTAGCAACCACGAGCAGTACTTC. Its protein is CASRPGTSNHEQYF.